This TCR beta chain was documented in a study of blood T cell repertoires in COVID-19. Study-level information: Both acute and convalescent COVID-19 samples were obtained from the United States, Italy and Spain. T cells, B-cell-depleted T cells, or PBMCs supplied cDNA or gDNA.

Source study methods: How many nucleated cells were present was estimated from reference gene primer amplification. This table comes from immunoSEQ multiplex PCR, and its TCRdb copy is limited to in-frame clones, with some not included. That table gives V, J and clone size, and the DNA gave D and trimming. The table shows tens of thousands of clones, with around 90% occurring only once. V shed 5 bases and J shed 4 bases, with 15 bases lying between them. Germline V gene sequence: CDR1 SEHNR, CDR2 FQNEAQ (reference sequence). CDR3 length: 14 amino acids. A few counts support this clone. Sequencing was done on a sample of peripheral blood. The rearrangement joins TRBV7-9 to TRBJ2-7; D possibly corresponds to TRBD1 (6 bases). The clonotype was recovered from a woman aged 50 to 60 with active or convalescent COVID-19. This CDR3 is CASSPQTGRYEQYF. CDR3 DNA sequence: TGTGCCAGCAGCCCTCAGACAGGACGATACGAGCAGTACTTC.